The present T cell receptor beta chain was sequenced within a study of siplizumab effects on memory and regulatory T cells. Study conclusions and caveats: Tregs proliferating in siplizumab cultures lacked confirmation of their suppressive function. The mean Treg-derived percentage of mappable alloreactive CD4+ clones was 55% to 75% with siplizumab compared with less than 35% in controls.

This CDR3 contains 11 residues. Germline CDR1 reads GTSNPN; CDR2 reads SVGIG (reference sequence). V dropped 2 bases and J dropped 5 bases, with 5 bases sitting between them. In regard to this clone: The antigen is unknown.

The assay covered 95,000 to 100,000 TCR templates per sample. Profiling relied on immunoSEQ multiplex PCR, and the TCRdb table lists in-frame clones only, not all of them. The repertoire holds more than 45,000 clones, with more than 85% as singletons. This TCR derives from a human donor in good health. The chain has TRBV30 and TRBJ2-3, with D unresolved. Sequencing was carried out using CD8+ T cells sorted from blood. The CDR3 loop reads CAWSPQDTQYF. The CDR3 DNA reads TGTGCCTGGAGTCCGCAAGATACGCAGTATTTT.